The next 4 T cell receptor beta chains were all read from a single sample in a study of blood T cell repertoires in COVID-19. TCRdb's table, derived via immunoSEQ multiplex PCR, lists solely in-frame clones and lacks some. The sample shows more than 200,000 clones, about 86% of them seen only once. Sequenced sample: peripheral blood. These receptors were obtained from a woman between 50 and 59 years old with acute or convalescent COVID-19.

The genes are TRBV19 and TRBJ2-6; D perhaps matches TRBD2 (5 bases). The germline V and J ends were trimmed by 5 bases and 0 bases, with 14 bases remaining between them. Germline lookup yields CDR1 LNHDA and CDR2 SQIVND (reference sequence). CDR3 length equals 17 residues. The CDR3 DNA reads TGTGCCAGTAGTTTTGGACGGCGGGCCTCTGGGGCCAACGTCCTGACTTTC. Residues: CASSFGRRASGANVLTF.

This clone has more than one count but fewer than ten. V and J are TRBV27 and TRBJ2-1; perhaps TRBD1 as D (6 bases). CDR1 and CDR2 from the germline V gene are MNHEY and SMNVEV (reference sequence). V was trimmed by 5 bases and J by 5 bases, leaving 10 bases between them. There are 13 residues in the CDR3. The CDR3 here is CASSHPGDNEQFF. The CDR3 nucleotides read TGTGCCAGCAGTCACCCAGGGGACAATGAGCAGTTCTTC.

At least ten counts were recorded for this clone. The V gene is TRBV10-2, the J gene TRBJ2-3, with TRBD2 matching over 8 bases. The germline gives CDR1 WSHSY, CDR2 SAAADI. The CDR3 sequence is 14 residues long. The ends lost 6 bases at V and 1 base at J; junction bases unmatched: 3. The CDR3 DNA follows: TGCGCCAGCAGGGACGGGGGGGGCACAGATACGCAGTATTTT. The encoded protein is CASRDGGGTDTQYF.

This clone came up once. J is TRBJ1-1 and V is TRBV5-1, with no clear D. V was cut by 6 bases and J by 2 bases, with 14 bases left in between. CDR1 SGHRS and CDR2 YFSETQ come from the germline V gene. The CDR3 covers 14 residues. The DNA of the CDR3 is TGCGCCAGCAAAGAGGGAAGCCTAAACACTGAAGCTTTCTTT. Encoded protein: CASKEGSLNTEAFF. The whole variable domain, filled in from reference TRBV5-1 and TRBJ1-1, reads KAGVTQTPRYLIKTRGQQVTLSCSPISGHRSVSWYQQTPGQGLQFLFEYFSETQRNKGNFPGRFSGRQFSNSRSEMNVSTLELGDSALYLCASKEGSLNTEAFFGQGTRLTVV.